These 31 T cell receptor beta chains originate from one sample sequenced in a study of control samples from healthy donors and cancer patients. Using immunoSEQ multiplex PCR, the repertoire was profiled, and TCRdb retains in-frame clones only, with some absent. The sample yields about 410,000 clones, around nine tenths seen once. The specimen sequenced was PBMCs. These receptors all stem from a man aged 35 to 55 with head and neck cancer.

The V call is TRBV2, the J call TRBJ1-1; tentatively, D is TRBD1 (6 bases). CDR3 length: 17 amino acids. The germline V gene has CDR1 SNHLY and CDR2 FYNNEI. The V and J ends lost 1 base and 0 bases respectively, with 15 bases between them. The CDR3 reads CASSEGRGGGVNTEAFF. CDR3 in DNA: TGTGCCAGCAGTGAAGGCAGAGGGGGGGGTGTGAACACTGAAGCTTTCTTT.

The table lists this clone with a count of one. CDR3: CASSLGPKAYEQYF. The CDR3 bases are TGTGCCAGCAGCTTAGGTCCGAAAGCCTACGAGCAGTACTTC. V and J are TRBV7-8 and TRBJ2-7; no clear D gene. V was shortened by 1 base and J by 2 bases, with 9 bases between the two germline ends. CDR1 and CDR2 (germline): SGHVS, FQNEAQ. This CDR3 is built from 14 residues.

In nucleotides, the CDR3 is TGTGCCAGCACGTCCGAAAGCAGAGGAAACACCATATATTTT. Amino acid sequence: CASTSESRGNTIYF. The V and J genes are TRBV28 and TRBJ1-3; D is ambiguous. With 7 bases removed from V and 4 bases from J, the gap between germline ends came to 14 bases. CDR3 length equals 14 residues. The germline V gene encodes CDR1 MDHEN and CDR2 SYDVKM.

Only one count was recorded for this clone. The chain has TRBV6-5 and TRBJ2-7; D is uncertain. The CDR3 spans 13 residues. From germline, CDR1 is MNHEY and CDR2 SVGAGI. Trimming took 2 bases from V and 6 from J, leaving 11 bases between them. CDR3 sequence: CASSYHGMSEQYF. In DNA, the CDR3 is TGTGCCAGCAGTTACCATGGGATGAGCGAGCAGTACTTC.

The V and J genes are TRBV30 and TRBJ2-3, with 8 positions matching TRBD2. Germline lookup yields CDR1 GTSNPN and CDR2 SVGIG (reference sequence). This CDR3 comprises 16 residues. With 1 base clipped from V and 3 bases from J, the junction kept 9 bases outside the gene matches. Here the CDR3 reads CAWSDKRGRLTDTQYF. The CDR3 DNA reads TGTGCCTGGAGTGATAAGCGGGGGAGATTAACAGATACGCAGTATTTT. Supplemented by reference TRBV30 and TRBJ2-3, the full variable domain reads SQTIHQWPATLVQPVGSPLSLECTVEGTSNPNLYWYRQAAGRGLQLLFYSVGIGQISSEVPQNLSASRPQDRQFILSSKKLLLSDSGFYLCAWSDKRGRLTDTQYFGPGTRLTVL.

CDR3 DNA: TGTGCCAGCAGTTACCAACGATCACCCCTCCACTTT. It encodes CASSYQRSPLHF. This chain joins TRBV6-2 or TRBV6-3 and TRBJ1-6; no reliable D call. The V and J ends lost 2 bases and 10 bases respectively, with 6 bases between them. The CDR3 totals 12 residues. Germline CDR1 and CDR2: MNHEY and SVGEGT.

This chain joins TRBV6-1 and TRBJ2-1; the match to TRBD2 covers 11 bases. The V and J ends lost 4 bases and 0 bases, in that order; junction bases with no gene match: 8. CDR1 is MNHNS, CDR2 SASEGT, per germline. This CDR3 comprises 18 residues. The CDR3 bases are TGTGCCAGCAGTGGGGGACTAGCGGTCCTTAGCTCCTACAATGAGCAGTTCTTC. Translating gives CASSGGLAVLSSYNEQFF.

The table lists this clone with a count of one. In DNA, the CDR3 is TGTGCCAGCAGTAGGACGGTCAACACTGAAGCTTTCTTT. This gives the protein CASSRTVNTEAFF. The chain combines TRBV6-5 with TRBJ1-1; D is unclear. This CDR3 is built from 13 residues. CDR1 is MNHEY and CDR2 is SVGAGI in the germline V gene. V gave up 5 bases and J gave up 2 bases, with 9 bases separating them.

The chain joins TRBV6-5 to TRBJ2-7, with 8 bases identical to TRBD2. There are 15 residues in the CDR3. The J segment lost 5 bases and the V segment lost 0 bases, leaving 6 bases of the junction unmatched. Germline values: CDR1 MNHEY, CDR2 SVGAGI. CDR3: CASSYSAGGRDEQYF. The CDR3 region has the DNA TGTGCCAGCAGTTACTCGGCGGGGGGCCGAGACGAGCAGTACTTC.

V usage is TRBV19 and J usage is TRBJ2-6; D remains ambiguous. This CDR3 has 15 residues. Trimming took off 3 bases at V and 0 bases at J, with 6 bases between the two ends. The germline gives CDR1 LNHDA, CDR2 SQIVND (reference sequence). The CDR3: CASSIKISGANVLTF. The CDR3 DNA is TGTGCCAGTAGTATCAAAATCTCTGGGGCCAACGTCCTGACTTTC.

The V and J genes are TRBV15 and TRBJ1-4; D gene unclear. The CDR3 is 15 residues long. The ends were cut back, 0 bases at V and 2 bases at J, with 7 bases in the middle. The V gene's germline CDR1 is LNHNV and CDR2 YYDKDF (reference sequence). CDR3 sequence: CATSRDPRTNEKLFF. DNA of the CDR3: TGTGCCACCAGCAGAGACCCGCGGACTAATGAAAAACTGTTTTTT.

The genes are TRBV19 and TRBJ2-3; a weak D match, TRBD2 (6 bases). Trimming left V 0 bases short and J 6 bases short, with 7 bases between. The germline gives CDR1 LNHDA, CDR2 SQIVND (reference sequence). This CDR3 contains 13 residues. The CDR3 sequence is CASSIEEGDTQYF. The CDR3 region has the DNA TGTGCCAGTAGTATAGAGGAGGGCGATACGCAGTATTTT.

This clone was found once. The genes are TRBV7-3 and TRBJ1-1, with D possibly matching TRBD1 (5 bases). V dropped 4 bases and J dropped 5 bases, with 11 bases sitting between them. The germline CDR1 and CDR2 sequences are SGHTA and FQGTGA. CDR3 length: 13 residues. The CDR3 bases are TGTGCCAGCAGCTCTAATAGGGGAACTGAAGCTTTCTTT. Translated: CASSSNRGTEAFF.

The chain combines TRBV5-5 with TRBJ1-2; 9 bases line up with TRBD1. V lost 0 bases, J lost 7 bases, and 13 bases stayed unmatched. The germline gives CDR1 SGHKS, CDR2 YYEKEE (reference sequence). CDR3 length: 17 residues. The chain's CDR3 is CASSLDRGPEGDGGYTF. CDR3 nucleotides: TGTGCCAGCAGCTTGGACAGGGGGCCCGAGGGAGACGGTGGCTACACCTTC.

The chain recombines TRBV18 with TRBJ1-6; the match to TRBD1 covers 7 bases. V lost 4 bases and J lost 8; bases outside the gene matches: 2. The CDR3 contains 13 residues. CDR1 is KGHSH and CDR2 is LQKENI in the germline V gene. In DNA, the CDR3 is TGTGCCAGCTCACTCGACAGGGATTCACCCCTCCACTTT. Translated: CASSLDRDSPLHF.

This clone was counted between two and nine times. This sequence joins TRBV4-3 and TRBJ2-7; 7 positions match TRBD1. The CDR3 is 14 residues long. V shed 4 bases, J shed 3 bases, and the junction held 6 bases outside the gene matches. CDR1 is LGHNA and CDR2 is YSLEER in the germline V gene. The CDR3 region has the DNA TGCGCCAGCAGCCCGGACAGGAGCAACTACGAGCAGTACTTC. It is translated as CASSPDRSNYEQYF.

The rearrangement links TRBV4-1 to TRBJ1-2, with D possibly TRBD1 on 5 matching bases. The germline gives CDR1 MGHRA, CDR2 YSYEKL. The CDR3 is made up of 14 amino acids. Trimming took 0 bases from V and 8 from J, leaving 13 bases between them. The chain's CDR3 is CASSQETGRGGYTF. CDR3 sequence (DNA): TGCGCCAGCAGCCAAGAGACGGGGCGGGGAGGCTACACCTTC.

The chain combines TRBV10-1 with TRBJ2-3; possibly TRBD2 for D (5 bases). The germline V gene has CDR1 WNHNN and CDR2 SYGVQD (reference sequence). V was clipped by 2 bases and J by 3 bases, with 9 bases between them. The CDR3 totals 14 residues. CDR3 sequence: CASSEAGETDTQYF. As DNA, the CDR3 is TGCGCCAGCAGTGAGGCCGGGGAAACAGATACGCAGTATTTT.

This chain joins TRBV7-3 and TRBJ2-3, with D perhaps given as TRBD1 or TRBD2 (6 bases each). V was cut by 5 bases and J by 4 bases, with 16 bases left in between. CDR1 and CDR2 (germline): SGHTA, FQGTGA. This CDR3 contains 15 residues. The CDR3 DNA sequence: TGTGCCAGCAGCAAGAACGGGGGCGGGGCAGATACGCAGTATTTT. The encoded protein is CASSKNGGGADTQYF.

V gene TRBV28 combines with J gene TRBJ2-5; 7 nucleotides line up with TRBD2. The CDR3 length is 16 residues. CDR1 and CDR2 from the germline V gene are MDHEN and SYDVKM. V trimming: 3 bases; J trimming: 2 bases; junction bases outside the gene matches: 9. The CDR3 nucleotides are TGTGCCAGCAGTTTCCGGGAGGCTAGGAGGCAAGAGACCCAGTACTTC. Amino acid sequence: CASSFREARRQETQYF.

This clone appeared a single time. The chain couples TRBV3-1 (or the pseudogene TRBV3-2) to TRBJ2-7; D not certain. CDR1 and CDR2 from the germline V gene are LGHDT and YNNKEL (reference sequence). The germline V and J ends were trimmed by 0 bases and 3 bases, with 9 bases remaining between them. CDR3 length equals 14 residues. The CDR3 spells CASSQDLANYEQYF. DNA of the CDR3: TGTGCCAGCAGCCAAGATTTGGCCAACTACGAGCAGTACTTC.

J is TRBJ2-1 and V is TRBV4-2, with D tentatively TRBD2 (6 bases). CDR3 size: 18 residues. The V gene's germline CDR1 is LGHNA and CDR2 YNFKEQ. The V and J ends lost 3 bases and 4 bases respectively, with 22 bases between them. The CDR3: CASSQIPSWEANYNEQFF. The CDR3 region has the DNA TGTGCCAGCAGCCAGATCCCTTCCTGGGAGGCCAATTACAATGAGCAGTTCTTC.

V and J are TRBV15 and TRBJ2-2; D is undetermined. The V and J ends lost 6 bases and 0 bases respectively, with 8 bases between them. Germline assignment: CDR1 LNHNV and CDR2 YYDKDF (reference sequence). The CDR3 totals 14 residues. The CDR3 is CATSRVSNTGELFF. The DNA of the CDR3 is TGTGCCACCAGTAGGGTATCGAACACCGGGGAGCTGTTTTTT.

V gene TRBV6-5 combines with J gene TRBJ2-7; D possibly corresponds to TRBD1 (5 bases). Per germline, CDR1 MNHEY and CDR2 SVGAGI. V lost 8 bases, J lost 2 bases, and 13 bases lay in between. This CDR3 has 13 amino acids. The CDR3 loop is CASSMTATYEQYF. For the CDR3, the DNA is TGTGCCAGCTCAATGACAGCCACCTACGAGCAGTACTTC.

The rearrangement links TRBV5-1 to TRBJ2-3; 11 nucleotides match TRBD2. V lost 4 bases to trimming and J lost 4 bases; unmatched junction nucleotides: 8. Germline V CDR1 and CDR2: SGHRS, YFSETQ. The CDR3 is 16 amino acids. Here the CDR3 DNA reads TGCGCCAGCAGCCCCATTAGCGGGAGGGGACCAGATACGCAGTATTTT. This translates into CASSPISGRGPDTQYF. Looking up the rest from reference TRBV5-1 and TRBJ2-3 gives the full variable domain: KAGVTQTPRYLIKTRGQQVTLSCSPISGHRSVSWYQQTPGQGLQFLFEYFSETQRNKGNFPGRFSGRQFSNSRSEMNVSTLELGDSALYLCASSPISGRGPDTQYFGPGTRLTVL.

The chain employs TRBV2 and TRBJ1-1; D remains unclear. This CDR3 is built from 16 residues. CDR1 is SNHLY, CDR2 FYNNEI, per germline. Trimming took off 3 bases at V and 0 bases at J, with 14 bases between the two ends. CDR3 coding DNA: TGTGCCAGCAGTGATTTCAGGTCAGGACTGAACACTGAAGCTTTCTTT. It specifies CASSDFRSGLNTEAFF.

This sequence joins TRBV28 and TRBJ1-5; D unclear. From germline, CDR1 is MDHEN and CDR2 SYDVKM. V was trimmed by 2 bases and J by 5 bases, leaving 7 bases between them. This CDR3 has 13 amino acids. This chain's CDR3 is CASSLDGHQPQHF. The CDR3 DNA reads TGTGCCAGCAGTTTAGACGGCCATCAGCCCCAGCATTTT.

The chain's CDR3 is CASSNGGDNYGYTF. CDR3 nucleotides: TGTGCCAGTAGTAACGGAGGGGATAACTATGGCTACACCTTC. This sequence joins TRBV19 and TRBJ1-2, with a weak D call TRBD1 (5 bases). The V end was cut by 4 bases, the J end by 1 base, with 10 bases between. The CDR3 spans 14 residues. Germline V gives CDR1 LNHDA, CDR2 SQIVND (reference sequence).

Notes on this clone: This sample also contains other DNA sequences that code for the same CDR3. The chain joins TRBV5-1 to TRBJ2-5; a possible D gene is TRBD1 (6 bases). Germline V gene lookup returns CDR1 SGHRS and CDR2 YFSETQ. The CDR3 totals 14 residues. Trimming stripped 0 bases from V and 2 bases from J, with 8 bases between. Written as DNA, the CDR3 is TGCGCCAGCAGCTTGGGACAGGTTCAAGAGACCCAGTACTTC. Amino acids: CASSLGQVQETQYF.

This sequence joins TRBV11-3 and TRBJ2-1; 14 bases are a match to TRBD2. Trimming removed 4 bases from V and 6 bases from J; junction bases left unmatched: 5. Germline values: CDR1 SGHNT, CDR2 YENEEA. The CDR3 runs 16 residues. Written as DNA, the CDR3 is TGTGCCAGCAGCTCGACTAGCGGGAGGGGGGGCAATGAGCAGTTCTTC. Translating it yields CASSSTSGRGGNEQFF.

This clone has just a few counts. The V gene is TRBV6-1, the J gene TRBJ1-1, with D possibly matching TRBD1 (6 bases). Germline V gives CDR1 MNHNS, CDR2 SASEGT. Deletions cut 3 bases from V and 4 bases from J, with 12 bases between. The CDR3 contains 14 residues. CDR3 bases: TGTGCCAGCAGTGAGCGGGGGCGGTCCACTGAAGCTTTCTTT. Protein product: CASSERGRSTEAFF.